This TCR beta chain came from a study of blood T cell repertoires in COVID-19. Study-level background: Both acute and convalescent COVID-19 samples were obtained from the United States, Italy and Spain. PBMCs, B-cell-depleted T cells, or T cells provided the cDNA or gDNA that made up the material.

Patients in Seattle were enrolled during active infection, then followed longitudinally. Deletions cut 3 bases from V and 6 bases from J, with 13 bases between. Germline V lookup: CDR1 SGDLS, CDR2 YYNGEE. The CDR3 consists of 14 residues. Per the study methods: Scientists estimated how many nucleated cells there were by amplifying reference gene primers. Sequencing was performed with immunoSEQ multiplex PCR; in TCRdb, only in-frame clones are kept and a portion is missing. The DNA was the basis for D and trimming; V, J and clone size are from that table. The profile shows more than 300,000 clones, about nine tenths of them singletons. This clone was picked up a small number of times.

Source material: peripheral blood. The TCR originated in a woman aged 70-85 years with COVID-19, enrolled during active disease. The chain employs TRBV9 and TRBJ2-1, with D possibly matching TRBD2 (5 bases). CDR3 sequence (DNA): TGTGCCAGCAGCGCGCAAAGTACTAGCAATGAGCAGTTCTTC. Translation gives CASSAQSTSNEQFF. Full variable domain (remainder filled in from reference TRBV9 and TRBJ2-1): DSGVTQTPKHLITATGQRVTLRCSPRSGDLSVYWYQQSLDQGLQFLIQYYNGEERAKGNILERFSAQQFPDLHSELNLSSLELGDSALYFCASSAQSTSNEQFFGPGTRLTVL.